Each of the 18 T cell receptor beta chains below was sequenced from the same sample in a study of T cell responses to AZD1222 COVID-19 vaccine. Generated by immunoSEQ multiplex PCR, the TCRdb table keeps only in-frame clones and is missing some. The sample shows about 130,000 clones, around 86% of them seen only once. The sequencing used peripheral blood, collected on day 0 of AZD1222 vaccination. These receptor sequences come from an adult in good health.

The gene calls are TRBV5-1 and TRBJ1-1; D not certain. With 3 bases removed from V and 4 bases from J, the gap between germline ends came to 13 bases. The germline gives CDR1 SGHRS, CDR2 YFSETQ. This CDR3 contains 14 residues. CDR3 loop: CASSSSVYGTEAFF. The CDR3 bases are TGCGCCAGCAGCTCCTCAGTCTACGGCACTGAAGCTTTCTTT.

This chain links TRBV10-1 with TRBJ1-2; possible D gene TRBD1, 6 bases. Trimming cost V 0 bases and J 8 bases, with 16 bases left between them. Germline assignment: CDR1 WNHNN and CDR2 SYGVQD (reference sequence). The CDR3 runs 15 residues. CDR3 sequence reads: CASSESGAGVAGYTF. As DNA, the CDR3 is TGCGCCAGCAGTGAGTCGGGGGCAGGGGTGGCCGGCTACACCTTC.

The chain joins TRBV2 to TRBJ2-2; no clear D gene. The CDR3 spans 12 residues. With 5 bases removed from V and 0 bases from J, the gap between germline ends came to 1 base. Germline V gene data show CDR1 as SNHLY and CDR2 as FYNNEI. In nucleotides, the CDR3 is TGTGCCAGCAGTACGAACACCGGGGAGCTGTTTTTT. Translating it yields CASSTNTGELFF.

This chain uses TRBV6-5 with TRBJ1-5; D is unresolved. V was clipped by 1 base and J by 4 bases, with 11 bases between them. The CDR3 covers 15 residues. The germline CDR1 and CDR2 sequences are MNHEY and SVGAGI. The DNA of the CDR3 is TGTGCCAGCAGTTACTGGAGGGATAGGAATCAGCCCCAGCATTTT. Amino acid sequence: CASSYWRDRNQPQHF.

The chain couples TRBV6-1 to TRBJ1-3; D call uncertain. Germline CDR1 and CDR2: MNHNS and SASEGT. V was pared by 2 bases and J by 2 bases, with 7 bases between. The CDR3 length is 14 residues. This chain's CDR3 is CASSEKSAGNTIYF. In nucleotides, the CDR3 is TGTGCCAGCAGTGAAAAGTCGGCTGGAAACACCATATATTTT.

In nucleotides, the CDR3 is TGTGCCAGCAGAAGCTCCTATAATTCACCCCTCCACTTT. Its protein is CASRSSYNSPLHF. This chain uses TRBV7-3 with TRBJ1-6; D not certain. The CDR3 extends over 13 amino acids. Germline CDR1 SGHTA, CDR2 FQGTGA. The V and J ends lost 6 bases and 0 bases respectively, with 3 bases between them.

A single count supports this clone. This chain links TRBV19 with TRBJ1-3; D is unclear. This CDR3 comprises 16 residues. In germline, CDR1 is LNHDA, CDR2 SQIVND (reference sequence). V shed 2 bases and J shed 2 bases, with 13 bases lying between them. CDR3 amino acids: CASSIPPRVAGNTIYF. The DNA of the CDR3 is TGTGCCAGTAGTATACCCCCCCGGGTGGCTGGAAACACCATATATTTT. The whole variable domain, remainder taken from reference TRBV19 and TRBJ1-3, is DGGITQSPKYLFRKEGQNVTLSCEQNLNHDAMYWYRQDPGQGLRLIYYSQIVNDFQKGDIAEGYSVSREKKESFPLTVTSAQKNPTAFYLCASSIPPRVAGNTIYFGEGSWLTVV.

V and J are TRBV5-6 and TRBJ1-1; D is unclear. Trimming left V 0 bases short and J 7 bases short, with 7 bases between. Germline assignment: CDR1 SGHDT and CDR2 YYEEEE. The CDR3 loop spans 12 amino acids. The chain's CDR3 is CASSLGGIEAFF. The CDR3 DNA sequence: TGTGCCAGCAGCTTGGGGGGTATTGAAGCTTTCTTT.

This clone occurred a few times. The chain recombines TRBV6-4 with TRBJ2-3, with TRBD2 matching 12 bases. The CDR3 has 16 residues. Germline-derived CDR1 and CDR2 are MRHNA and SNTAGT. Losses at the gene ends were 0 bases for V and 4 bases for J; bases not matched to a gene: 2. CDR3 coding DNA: TGTGCCAGCAGTGACTCGGCTAGCGGGGGGGCAGATACGCAGTATTTT. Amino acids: CASSDSASGGADTQYF.

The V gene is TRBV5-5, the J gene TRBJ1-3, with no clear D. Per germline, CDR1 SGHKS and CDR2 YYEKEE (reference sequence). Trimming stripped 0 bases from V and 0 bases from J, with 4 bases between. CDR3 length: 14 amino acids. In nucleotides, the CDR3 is TGTGCCAGCAGCTTGGTGGTCTCTGGAAACACCATATATTTT. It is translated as CASSLVVSGNTIYF.

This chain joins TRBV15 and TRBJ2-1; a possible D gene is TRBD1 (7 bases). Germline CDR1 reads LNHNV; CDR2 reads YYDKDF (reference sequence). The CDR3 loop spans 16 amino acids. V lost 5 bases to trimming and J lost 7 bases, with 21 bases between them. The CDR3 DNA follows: TGTGCCACCAGCCCCCCGGTTAAGGGGGCGGGGAATGAGCAGTTCTTC. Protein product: CATSPPVKGAGNEQFF.

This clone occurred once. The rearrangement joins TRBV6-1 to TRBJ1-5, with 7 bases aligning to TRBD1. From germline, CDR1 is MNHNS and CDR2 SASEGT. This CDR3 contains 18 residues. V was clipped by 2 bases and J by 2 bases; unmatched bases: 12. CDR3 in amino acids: CASSEMSWDSPGNQPQHF. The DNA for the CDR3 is TGTGCCAGCAGTGAAATGAGCTGGGACAGTCCTGGCAATCAGCCCCAGCATTTT.

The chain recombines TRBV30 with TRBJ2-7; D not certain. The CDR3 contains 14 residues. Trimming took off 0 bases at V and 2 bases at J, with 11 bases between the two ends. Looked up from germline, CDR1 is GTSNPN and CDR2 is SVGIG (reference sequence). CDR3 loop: CAWSVDHGAYEQYF. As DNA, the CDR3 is TGTGCCTGGAGTGTAGACCACGGAGCCTACGAGCAGTACTTC.

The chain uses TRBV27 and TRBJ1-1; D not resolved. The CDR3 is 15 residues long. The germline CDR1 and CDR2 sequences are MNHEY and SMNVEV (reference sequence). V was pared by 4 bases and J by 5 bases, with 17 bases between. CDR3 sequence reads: CASSSFVRDRTEAFF. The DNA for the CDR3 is TGTGCCAGCAGTTCTTTCGTCCGGGATCGGACTGAAGCTTTCTTT.

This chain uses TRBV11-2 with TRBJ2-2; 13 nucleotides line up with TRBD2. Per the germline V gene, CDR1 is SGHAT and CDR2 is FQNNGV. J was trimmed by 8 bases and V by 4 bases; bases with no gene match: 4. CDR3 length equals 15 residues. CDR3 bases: TGTGCCAGCAGCTCCGGACTAGCGGGGGCGGGGGAGCTGTTTTTT. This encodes CASSSGLAGAGELFF.

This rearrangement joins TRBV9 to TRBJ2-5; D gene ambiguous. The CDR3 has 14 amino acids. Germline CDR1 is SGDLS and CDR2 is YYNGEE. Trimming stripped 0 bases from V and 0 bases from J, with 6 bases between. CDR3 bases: TGTGCCAGCAGCGTAGAAATGTACCAAGAGACCCAGTACTTC. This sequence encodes CASSVEMYQETQYF.

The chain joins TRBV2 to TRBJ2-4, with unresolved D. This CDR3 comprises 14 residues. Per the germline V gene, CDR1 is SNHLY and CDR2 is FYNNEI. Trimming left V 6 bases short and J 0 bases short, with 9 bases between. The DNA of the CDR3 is TGTGCCAGCAGAGGGTCTTTAGCCAAAAACATTCAGTACTTC. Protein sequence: CASRGSLAKNIQYF.

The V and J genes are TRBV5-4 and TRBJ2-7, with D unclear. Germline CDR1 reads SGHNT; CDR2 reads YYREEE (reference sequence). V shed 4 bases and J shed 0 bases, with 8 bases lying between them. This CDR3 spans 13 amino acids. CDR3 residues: CASSHHSSYEQYF. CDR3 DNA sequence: TGTGCCAGCAGCCACCATTCCTCCTACGAGCAGTACTTC.